The rows below give T cell receptor beta chains drawn from one sample of a study of PD-1 blockade in classical Hodgkin lymphoma. Libraries were prepared by immunoSEQ multiplex PCR; TCRdb keeps only in-frame clonotypes and omits some of them. The repertoire holds fewer than 100,000 clones, with roughly 91% as singletons. The specimen comprised peripheral blood mononuclear cells (PBMCs), sampled before the fourth cycle of nivolumab. The receptors come from a human donor with classical Hodgkin lymphoma. The CDR3 runs from the conserved cysteine through the conserved F or W. A D gene is named only where the DNA matches it firmly. Not all rows give a size; the values are once, few, many and, for expanded clones, a class.

CDR3,DNA,J,size,V,D
CASRDRLLYGYTF,TGTGCCAGCAGGGACAGGTTACTCTATGGCTACACCTTC,TRBJ1-2,NA,TRBV19,TRBD1
CASKGTSIFEQYF,TGCGCCAGCAAGGGCACTAGTATCTTCGAGCAGTACTTC,TRBJ2-7,NA,TRBV5-1,NA
CAISEPPRRVGYGYTF,TGTGCCATCAGTGAGCCACCCCGCAGGGTGGGCTATGGCTACACCTTC,TRBJ1-2,NA,TRBV10-3,NA
CASSLGTDTQYF,TGTGCCTCCTCCCTAGGCACAGATACGCAGTATTTT,TRBJ2-3,NA,TRBV30,NA
CASSGGGSYEQYF,TGTGCCAGCAGCGGCGGGGGGTCCTACGAGCAGTACTTC,TRBJ2-7,NA,TRBV9,TRBD2
CAWRTGSGANVLTF,TGTGCCTGGAGGACGGGTTCTGGGGCCAACGTCCTGACTTTC,TRBJ2-6,NA,TRBV30,NA
CASSVNSGELFF,TGTGCCAGCAGCGTGAACTCCGGGGAGCTGTTTTTT,TRBJ2-2,NA,TRBV9,NA
CASRGDSGYNEQFF,TGCGCCAGCAGGGGCGATAGCGGTTACAATGAGCAGTTCTTC,TRBJ2-1,NA,TRBV10-2,NA
CASSLGLAGGHSYEQYF,TGTGCCAGCAGCTTAGGACTAGCGGGAGGACACTCCTACGAGCAGTACTTC,TRBJ2-7,NA,TRBV11-1,TRBD2
CASLTLNTEAFF,TGTGCCAGTCTGACACTGAACACTGAAGCTTTCTTT,TRBJ1-1,NA,TRBV19,NA
CATSKRNPAGSNQPQHF,TGTGCCACCAGCAAAAGAAACCCTGCAGGGAGCAATCAGCCCCAGCATTTT,TRBJ1-5,NA,TRBV15,NA
CASSEQGVTGELFF,TGTGCCAGCAGTGAACAAGGGGTCACCGGGGAGCTGTTTTTT,TRBJ2-2,NA,TRBV28,NA
CASSLTPWVLGTGNTIYF,TGTGCCAGCAGTTTAACCCCCTGGGTCCTCGGGACGGGAAACACCATATATTTT,TRBJ1-3,NA,TRBV28,NA
CASSLTGQGERNYGYTF,TGTGCCAGCAGCTTAACGGGACAGGGGGAACGTAACTATGGCTACACCTTC,TRBJ1-2,NA,TRBV7-3,TRBD1
CASSGSIYEQFF,TGCGCCAGCAGTGGGTCTATCTATGAGCAGTTCTTC,TRBJ2-1,NA,TRBV10-1,NA
CSVGTGNTEAFF,TGCAGCGTTGGGACAGGCAACACTGAAGCTTTCTTT,TRBJ1-1,NA,TRBV29-1,TRBD1
CASGMGSSYNSPLHF,TGTGCCTCAGGGATGGGGAGCTCCTATAATTCACCCCTCCACTTT,TRBJ1-6,NA,TRBV30,NA
CASTPDSLAGGYTF,TGTGCCAGCACCCCGGACAGCCTTGCAGGGGGCTACACCTTC,TRBJ1-2,NA,TRBV11-1,NA
CASSQDVQGYTEAFF,TGCGCCAGCAGCCAAGATGTTCAAGGGTACACTGAAGCTTTCTTT,TRBJ1-1,NA,TRBV4-1,NA
CASSGLGQRGFMNTEAFF,TGTGCCAGTAGTGGACTGGGGCAGAGGGGTTTCATGAACACTGAAGCTTTCTTT,TRBJ1-1,NA,TRBV19,NA
CASSVDASGRTHF,TGTGCCAGCAGCGTAGACGCTAGCGGGAGAACTCACTTC,TRBJ2-5,once,TRBV9,TRBD2
CASSFFPGDNSPLHF,TGTGCCAGCAGTTTTTTTCCGGGCGACAATTCACCCCTCCACTTT,TRBJ1-6,NA,TRBV27,NA
CAWSVRGLAYYNEQFF,TGTGCCTGGAGTGTAAGAGGACTAGCGTATTACAATGAGCAGTTCTTC,TRBJ2-1,NA,TRBV30,TRBD2
CASSSPRRNSGANVLTF,TGTGCCAGCAGTTCTCCGAGACGGAACTCTGGGGCCAACGTCCTGACTTTC,TRBJ2-6,NA,TRBV28,NA
CASSSQGLGYEQYF,TGTGCCAGTAGTTCTCAGGGACTCGGATACGAGCAGTACTTC,TRBJ2-7,NA,TRBV19,NA
CASSPPVNDEQYF,TGTGCCAGCAGCCCACCCGTGAACGACGAGCAGTACTTC,TRBJ2-7,NA,TRBV7-9,NA
CASSVEGGGMGDGEQYF,TGTGCCAGCAGCGTCGAGGGGGGCGGGATGGGAGATGGCGAGCAGTACTTC,TRBJ2-7,NA,TRBV9,NA